The 10 T cell receptor beta chains below were found in one sample sequenced in a study of cytomegalovirus exposure and HLA in healthy donors. PCR primers comprised 60 Vbeta and 13 Jbeta primers. Sequencing used immunoSEQ multiplex PCR; TCRdb keeps in-frame clones, though not all of them. Among around 130,000 clones listed, approximately 71% were seen once. Material for sequencing was PBMCs. These receptors all stem from a woman aged 55-69 years in good health and CMV-seronegative.

The chain employs TRBV27 and TRBJ1-5; no reliable D call. Trimming removed 5 bases at V and 0 bases at J, with 8 bases between. The CDR3 has 14 residues. Germline CDR1 reads MNHEY; CDR2 reads SMNVEV (reference sequence). The CDR3 loop reads CASSRDYSNQPQHF. The CDR3 bases are TGTGCCAGCAGTCGCGATTATAGCAATCAGCCCCAGCATTTT.

V and J are TRBV9 and TRBJ2-4, with 9 positions matching TRBD1. V shed 4 bases and J 4 bases; nucleotides not matched to a gene: 3. This CDR3 comprises 14 residues. Germline-derived CDR1 and CDR2 are SGDLS and YYNGEE. CDR3 in amino acids: CASSTGTGKNIQYF. DNA for the CDR3: TGTGCCAGCAGCACTGGGACAGGGAAAAACATTCAGTACTTC.

This clone was seen a few times. The chain has TRBV10-2 and TRBJ2-5; 7 positions match TRBD2. The CDR3 has 19 amino acids. The J segment lost 1 base and the V segment lost 2 bases, leaving 16 bases of the junction unmatched. CDR1 is WSHSY and CDR2 is SAAADI in the germline V gene. CDR3 in amino acids: CASSEGVGLTRNSQETQYF. CDR3 coding DNA: TGCGCCAGCAGTGAGGGAGTGGGACTAACCCGTAACTCCCAAGAGACCCAGTACTTC.

This clone has just one count. This sequence joins TRBV29-1 and TRBJ2-5, with TRBD1 as a possible D gene (6 bases). V was shortened by 8 bases and J by 1 base, with 17 bases between the two germline ends. The CDR3 totals 14 residues. CDR1 and CDR2 from the germline V gene are SQVTM and ANQGSEA. DNA for the CDR3: TGCAGCCTGAAACGACAGGCGGTCCAAGAGACCCAGTACTTC. Protein sequence: CSLKRQAVQETQYF. The complete variable domain, with remaining parts taken from reference TRBV29-1 and TRBJ2-5, reads SAVISQKPSRDICQRGTSLTIQCQVDSQVTMMFWYRQQPGQSLTLIATANQGSEATYESGFVIDKFPISRPNLTFSTLTVSNMSPEDSSIYLCSLKRQAVQETQYFGPGTRLLVL.

In this sample, this clone turned up a few times. This chain joins TRBV6-5 and TRBJ1-2; D ambiguous. V gave up 5 bases and J gave up 8 bases, with 15 bases separating them. This CDR3 has 13 amino acids. The germline gives CDR1 MNHEY, CDR2 SVGAGI. The CDR3 nucleotides read TGTGCCAGCAGTGTAACTGACGGCAGGGGCTACACCTTC. Its translation: CASSVTDGRGYTF.

The rearrangement joins TRBV7-6 to TRBJ1-2, with TRBD1 matching 7 bases. Germline V gene data show CDR1 as SGHVS and CDR2 as FNYEAQ. Losses at the gene ends were 0 bases for V and 7 bases for J; bases not matched to a gene: 8. The CDR3 contains 15 residues. The CDR3 here is CASSLAYGTEGGYTF. The CDR3 nucleotides read TGTGCCAGCAGCTTAGCTTACGGGACAGAGGGTGGCTACACCTTC. Filled out from reference TRBV7-6 and TRBJ1-2, the complete variable domain reads GAGVSQSPRYKVTKRGQDVALRCDPISGHVSLYWYRQALGQGPEFLTYFNYEAQQDKSGLPNDRFSAERPEGSISTLTIQRTEQRDSAMYRCASSLAYGTEGGYTFGSGTRLTVV.

The V call is TRBV2, the J call TRBJ2-3; no reliable D call. This CDR3 is 14 amino acids long. V lost 3 bases and J 3 bases, leaving 10 bases between the germline ends. Per germline, CDR1 SNHLY and CDR2 FYNNEI. This chain's CDR3 is CASSDRQVTDTQYF. The CDR3, as DNA: TGTGCCAGCAGTGACAGGCAGGTAACAGATACGCAGTATTTT.

The CDR3 protein is CASSQGFGTVNEKLFF. The CDR3 DNA reads as TGTGCCAGCAGCCAAGGTTTCGGGACAGTTAATGAAAAACTGTTTTTT. The rearrangement links TRBV14 to TRBJ1-4; 7 nucleotides agree with TRBD1. Germline CDR1 is SGHDN and CDR2 is FVKESK. The CDR3 has 16 residues. V dropped 1 base and J dropped 4; count of bases not matched to a gene: 6.

The chain recombines TRBV7-9 with TRBJ1-1, with 7 bases lining up with TRBD1. Germline CDR1 reads SEHNR; CDR2 reads FQNEAQ (reference sequence). This CDR3 is 15 amino acids long. The junction had 7 bases not matched to a gene; V was cut back by 5 bases and J by 1 base. In DNA form, the CDR3 reads TGTGCCAGCAGCGCCGAGGGGGCAAGGAACACTGAAGCTTTCTTT. Its translation is CASSAEGARNTEAFF.

Only a few counts were recorded for this clone. This sequence joins TRBV28 and TRBJ1-1; TRBD1 matches at 9 bases. The V and J ends lost 4 bases and 4 bases, in that order; junction bases with no gene match: 4. The CDR3 is 14 residues long. CDR1 MDHEN and CDR2 SYDVKM come from the germline V gene. The CDR3 DNA follows: TGTGCCAGCAGTTCCCGGACAGGGGCCACTGAAGCTTTCTTT. Protein product: CASSSRTGATEAFF.